The 28 T cell receptor beta chains presented below share a single source sample, sequenced in a study of CD8+CD57+ T cells in acquired aplastic anemia. The TCR beta profiling, which covered VDJ combination and CDR3 sequence, was carried out using genomic DNA as the template. TCRdb passed the reads through MiXCR, listing each CDR3 protein once. The table has 400,000 to 500,000 distinct CDR3 sequences, 55% to 70% seen once. The sample was sorted CD4+, CD8+, or CD8+CD57+ T cells (not recorded which) from PBMCs. Source of these receptors: a human donor in good health, serving as a control.

In regard to this clonotype: Because it lacks the conserved phenylalanine or tryptophan at the end, this CDR3 is likely a read error. The DNA is left out, because the CDR3 cannot be placed on it with certainty; the CDR3 is given as TCRdb lists it. The V gene is TRBV9, the J gene TRBJ2-3; the table gives TRBD1 as D, unverified against the DNA. Germline CDR1 and CDR2: SGDLS and YYNGEE. Including both end residues, the CDR3 is 13 amino acids long. CDR3 residues: CASSLEAANNQPL.

The gene calls are TRBV12-3 or TRBV12-4 and TRBJ2-1; the D gene is possibly TRBD1 (5 bases). V dropped 4 bases and J dropped 9 bases, with 7 bases sitting between them. The CDR3 consists of 11 residues. In DNA, the CDR3 is TGTGCCAGCAGTTCAAGGGGTGAGCAGTTCTTC. It translates to CASSSRGEQFF.

The rearrangement joins TRBV7-9 to TRBJ2-7, with no clear D. The germline V gene encodes CDR1 SEHNR and CDR2 FQNEAQ (reference sequence). V was cut by 1 base and J by 4 bases, with 14 bases left in between. This CDR3 is built from 15 residues. The CDR3 DNA reads TGTGCCAGCAGCTTAGAAGTGGGCCCCGGATACGAGCAGTACGTC. It codes for CASSLEVGPGYEQYV.

Notes on this clonotype: Because it lacks the conserved phenylalanine or tryptophan at the end, this CDR3 is likely a read error. The DNA is left out, because the CDR3 cannot be placed on it with certainty; the CDR3 is given as TCRdb lists it. The chain has TRBV7-2 and TRBJ2-5; the table names TRBD1, a call not compared with the DNA. The V gene's germline CDR1 is SGHTA and CDR2 FQGNSA. The CDR3 numbers 13 amino acids, ends counted. The CDR3 spells CASSLHRGRTKYY.

This clonotype has a count of ten or more. The J gene is TRBJ1-5, the V gene TRBV6-6, with 8 bases fitting TRBD1. Trimming cost V 5 bases and J 11 bases; bases outside gene matches: 11. CDR3 length: 14 amino acids. Germline values: CDR1 MNHNY, CDR2 SVGAGI (reference sequence). The CDR3 DNA reads TGTGCCAGCAGTCCGGGACAGGACCTGTCGGCCCAGCATTTT. Its protein product is CASSPGQDLSAQHF.

This clonotype has just one count. V is TRBV7-6 and J is TRBJ2-7; D remains ambiguous. This CDR3 has 15 residues. Germline-derived CDR1 and CDR2 are SGHVS and FNYEAQ. The V gene lost 1 base and the J gene lost 13 bases, with 23 bases spanning the gap. CDR3: CASSLEDSYAQYLYF. The CDR3 nucleotides read TGTGCCAGCAGCTTAGAGGATTCCTACGCGCAGTACCTCTACTTC.

Only one count was recorded for this clonotype. In this CDR3 the conserved last residue, phenylalanine or tryptophan, is missing, so a read error is likely. The genes are TRBV7-3 and TRBJ2-3; D is ambiguous. Germline V gene data show CDR1 as SGHTA and CDR2 as FQGTGA. CDR3 size: 13 residues. CDR3 amino acids: CASSQKWADSQYL. CDR3 coding DNA: TGCGCCAGCAGCCAAAAGTGGGCAGATTCGCAGTATCTT.

This clonotype was seen repeatedly, ten times or more. The V call is TRBV20-1, the J call TRBJ2-3; TRBD1 aligns across 7 bases. Trimming at V came to 6 bases and at J to 4 bases, leaving 13 bases not matched to a gene. CDR3 length: 15 amino acids. The germline CDR1 and CDR2 sequences are DFQATT and SNEGSKA (reference sequence). In DNA, the CDR3 is TGCAGTGCCCTAGCCCGGACAGGAGCGGCAGATACGCAGTATTTT. This translates into CSALARTGAADTQYF.

In regard to this clonotype: A read error may account for a junction end that differs from germline. This chain joins TRBV29-1 and TRBJ2-6, with D possibly called TRBD1 or TRBD2 (6 bases each). This CDR3 region has 13 residues. Germline-derived CDR1 and CDR2 are SQVTM and ANQGSEA. This chain's CDR3 is CSVEERGDTDVTF. CDR3 nucleotides: TGCAGCGTGGAAGAGCGCGGGGACACCGACGTGACCTTC.

To note about this clonotype: At one of its ends the junction is not consistent with the germline gene, which may arise from a read error. The genes are TRBV7-2 and TRBJ2-1; the D is unclear. The germline V gene has CDR1 SGHTA and CDR2 FQGNSA. This CDR3 spans 11 amino acids. CDR3 sequence reads: CATSLVYEQCF. CDR3 DNA: TGTGCCACCTCCCTGGTCTATGAGCAGTGCTTC.

This clonotype was seen many times. The chain recombines TRBV13 with TRBJ2-1; TRBD2 aligns across 12 bases. Germline V gives CDR1 PRHDT, CDR2 FYEKMQ (reference sequence). CDR3 length: 17 amino acids. J was trimmed by 4 bases and V by 4 bases; bases with no gene match: 8. CDR3 coding DNA: TGTGCCAGCAGCTCCCTCAGACTAGCGGGGGAATACAATGAGCAGTTCTTC. Amino acid sequence: CASSSLRLAGEYNEQFF.

V and J are TRBV5-1 and TRBJ2-7; D is unclear. This CDR3 contains 15 residues. V lost 3 bases, J lost 2 bases, and 15 bases lay in between. Looked up from germline, CDR1 is SGHRS and CDR2 is YFSETQ. This CDR3 is CASSSDRGGAYEQYF. In DNA, the CDR3 is TGCGCCAGCAGCTCGGACCGAGGCGGAGCCTACGAGCAGTACTTC.

This clonotype was seen once. Relative to the germline gene, one junction end is altered; a read error may explain this. In DNA form, the CDR3 reads TGTGCCAGCACTAAAAGGCGAACCCTAAGGGCAGATACGCAGTATTTC. Its protein product is CASTKRRTLRADTQYF. The chain recombines TRBV2 with TRBJ2-1; D unresolved. The CDR3 is 16 amino acids. CDR1 is SNHLY and CDR2 is FYNNEI in the germline V gene.

The chain links TRBV2 to TRBJ2-2, with 7 bases matching TRBD2. The V gene's germline CDR1 is SNHLY and CDR2 FYNNEI. The CDR3 runs 15 residues. V shed 6 bases, J shed 13 bases, and the junction held 17 bases outside the gene matches. CDR3 nucleotide sequence: TGTGCCAGCAGCGTAGGGAGGGGACGCACCGGTGCGCTGTTTTTT. This gives the protein CASSVGRGRTGALFF.

This CDR3 is CSASRTDEKRYTF. CDR3 sequence (DNA): TGCAGTGCATCGAGGACCGATGAAAAACGCTACACCTTC. The chain has TRBV20-1 and TRBJ1-2; no definite D call. The CDR3 contains 13 residues. Trimming cost V 6 bases and J 9 bases, with 20 bases left between them. Looked up from germline, CDR1 is DFQATT and CDR2 is SNEGSKA (reference sequence).

The chain uses TRBV29-1 and TRBJ2-7; the D is unclear. CDR1 SQVTM and CDR2 ANQGSEA come from the germline V gene. V dropped 4 bases and J dropped 2 bases, with 12 bases sitting between them. The CDR3 spans 13 residues. CDR3 amino acids: CSVVGLKAYEQYF. Here the CDR3 DNA reads TGCAGCGTTGTTGGTCTCAAAGCCTACGAGCAGTACTTC.

The chain employs TRBV20-1 and TRBJ2-7; D uncertain. V was shortened by 2 bases and J by 5 bases, with 10 bases between the two germline ends. The CDR3 has 12 residues. Germline CDR1 is DFQATT and CDR2 is SNEGSKA (reference sequence). CDR3 loop: CSARTGWNEQYF. CDR3 sequence (DNA): TGCAGTGCTAGAACTGGCTGGAACGAGCAGTACTTC.

V and J are TRBV12-3 or TRBV12-4 and TRBJ2-7, with D hard to call. The V end was cut by 6 bases, the J end by 0 bases, with 9 bases between. The CDR3 runs 13 residues. CDR3 region: CASSPRGSYEQYV. Written as DNA, the CDR3 is TGTGCCAGCAGCCCCCGCGGCTCCTACGAGCAGTACGTC.

Note on this clonotype: One end of the junction fails to match germline, which may point to a read error. The chain has TRBV19 and TRBJ2-3; D may correspond to TRBD1 or TRBD2 (5 bases each). The end of the DNA fits TRBJ2-2 better, so the J call may be wrong. The CDR3 has 14 amino acids. Looked up from germline, CDR1 is LNHDA and CDR2 is SQIVND (reference sequence). The CDR3 nucleotides are TGTGCCAGTAGTATACCCAGATACACCGGGGCGCTGTTTTTT. Amino acids: CASSIPRYTGALFF.

Many counts were recorded for this clonotype. The CDR3 loop is CASSPGRGQDGELFF. CDR3 in DNA: TGTGCCAGCAGCCCCGGAAGGGGGCAGGACGGGGAGCTGTTTTTT. V and J are TRBV9 and TRBJ2-2; 7 positions agree with TRBD1. The CDR3 is made up of 15 amino acids. The junction had 10 bases not matched to a gene; V was cut back by 4 bases and J by 7 bases. Germline loops: CDR1 SGDLS, CDR2 YYNGEE.

The genes are TRBV7-9 and TRBJ2-3; no reliable D call. The CDR3 extends over 13 amino acids. Germline V CDR1 and CDR2: SEHNR, FQNEAQ (reference sequence). The germline V and J ends were trimmed by 5 bases and 5 bases, with 11 bases remaining between them. CDR3 sequence: CASSPREGDTQYF. Here the CDR3 DNA reads TGTGCCAGCAGCCCCCGTGAAGGAGATACGCAGTATTTT. Looking up the rest from reference TRBV7-9 and TRBJ2-3 gives the full variable domain: DTGVSQNPRHKITKRGQNVTFRCDPISEHNRLYWYRQTLGQGPEFLTYFQNEAQLEKSRLLSDRFSAERPKGSFSTLEIQRTEQGDSAMYLCASSPREGDTQYFGPGTRLTVL.

This clonotype was detected many times. The V and J genes are TRBV11-1 and TRBJ2-7; D tentatively fits TRBD1 or TRBD2 (6 bases each). The CDR3 runs to 16 residues. Trimming shortened V by 2 bases and J by 2 bases, and 16 bases separated the two germline ends. Germline CDR1 and CDR2: SGHAT and FQDESV (reference sequence). This chain's CDR3 is CASSLSGGTTPYEQYF. The DNA of the CDR3 is TGTGCCAGCAGCTTATCGGGCGGGACAACGCCCTACGAGCAGTACTTC. Combining the CDR3 with reference TRBV11-1 and TRBJ2-7 gives the whole variable domain EAEVAQSPRYKITEKSQAVAFWCDPISGHATLYWYRQILGQGPELLVQFQDESVVDDSQLPKDRFSAERLKGVDSTLKIQPAELGDSAMYLCASSLSGGTTPYEQYFGPGTRLTVT.

The DNA of the CDR3 is TGTGCCAGCAGCTTCTACCCGGACAGCCAGCCCCAGCATACCTTC. Translation: CASSFYPDSQPQHTF. The chain combines TRBV7-2 with TRBJ1-2; D perhaps matches TRBD1 (6 bases). Per the germline V gene, CDR1 is SGHTA and CDR2 is FQGNSA. The CDR3 has 15 amino acids. Trimming stripped 3 bases from V and 14 bases from J, with 25 bases between.

This clonotype appeared many times. The chain combines TRBV7-3 with TRBJ2-7; TRBD1 aligns across 7 bases. Germline V CDR1 and CDR2: SGHTA, FQGTGA. The CDR3 contains 15 residues. V dropped 5 bases and J dropped 2; count of bases not matched to a gene: 9. CDR3 residues: CASSPGQATAYEQYF. CDR3 DNA sequence: TGTGCCAGCAGCCCCGGACAGGCGACCGCCTACGAGCAGTACTTC.

Turning to this clonotype: A read error may account for a junction end that differs from germline. The chain links TRBV5-1 to TRBJ1-3, with 7 bases aligning to TRBD1. The CDR3 consists of 15 residues. Germline assignment: CDR1 SGHRS and CDR2 YFSETQ. The CDR3 DNA follows: TGTGCCAGCAGCTGGACAGGCAACTCTGGAAACACCATATATTTT. Encoded protein: CASSWTGNSGNTIYF.

The rearrangement links TRBV7-2 to TRBJ2-3; either TRBD1 or TRBD2 may supply D (5 bases each). The CDR3 has 16 amino acids. In germline, CDR1 is SGHTA, CDR2 FQGNSA. The ends were cut back, 5 bases at V and 11 bases at J, with 26 bases in the middle. As DNA, the CDR3 is TGTGCCAGCAGCGAGACAGTAGGAGGAGAACCACTGAAGCAGTATTTT. Encoded protein: CASSETVGGEPLKQYF.

The chain combines TRBV7-3 with TRBJ1-1, with unresolved D. CDR1 is SGHTA and CDR2 is FQGTGA in the germline V gene. The CDR3 covers 15 residues. V lost 6 bases to trimming and J lost 7 bases, with 21 bases between them. Here the CDR3 reads CASRREARMNIEAFF. Here the CDR3 DNA reads TGTGCCAGCAGGAGAGAGGCACGCATGAATATTGAAGCTTTCTTT.

Of note for this clonotype: Relative to the germline gene, one junction end is altered; a read error may explain this. The rearrangement joins TRBV2 to TRBJ1-5, with 8 bases fitting TRBD1. CDR1 is SNHLY and CDR2 is FYNNEI in the germline V gene. The CDR3 loop spans 15 amino acids. This CDR3 is CASSRQGAPTQAQHF. The DNA for the CDR3 is TGTGCCAGCAGCCGGCAGGGGGCACCCACTCAGGCCCAGCATTTT.